This T cell receptor beta chain was identified in a study of shared clonotypes between healthy human individuals. The CDR3 covers 16 residues. Germline CDR1 MNHNS, CDR2 SASEGT. V shed 2 bases and J 6 bases; nucleotides not matched to a gene: 9. Sequencing was performed with immunoSEQ multiplex PCR; in TCRdb, only in-frame clones are kept and a portion is missing. The table has approximately 99,000 clones, under 70% seen once. The source is a woman in her twenties or thirties in good health. Sequenced material: memory CD8+ T cells sorted from blood. Subset noted: CD45RO+ cells pooled with CCR7-negative TemRA cells. V gene TRBV6-1 combines with J gene TRBJ2-2, with TRBD2 identical over 7 bases. The CDR3 is CASSESPGGASGELFF. The CDR3 DNA reads as TGTGCCAGCAGTGAATCACCGGGAGGTGCGTCCGGGGAGCTGTTTTTT.